Reported below is one T cell receptor beta chain. What it binds is not known. This specimen belongs to a study of cytomegalovirus exposure and HLA in healthy donors. The PCR used 60 Vbeta and 13 Jbeta primers. Using immunoSEQ multiplex PCR, the repertoire was profiled, and TCRdb retains in-frame clones only, with some absent. The sample consists of 150,000 to 200,000 clones, 70% to 80% of them appearing once. Overall study results and limits: The study recorded about 160 TCR beta chains that were cytomegalovirus-associated.

Germline V gene lookup returns CDR1 PRHDT and CDR2 FYEKMQ (reference sequence). V shed 0 bases, J shed 5 bases, and the junction held 6 bases outside the gene matches. This CDR3 is 16 amino acids long. The rearrangement links TRBV13 to TRBJ1-2; the match to TRBD1 covers 10 bases. The TCR comes from a man aged 18 to 29 in good health and CMV-seronegative. The sample comprised PBMCs. CDR3 DNA: TGTGCCAGCAGCTTAGGCCCGGGACAGGGGAAGTATGGCTACACCTTC. Amino acids: CASSLGPGQGKYGYTF.